The 28 T cell receptor beta chains below were found in one sample sequenced in a study of blood T cell repertoires in COVID-19. Only in-frame clones appear in the TCRdb table, and some are missing; sequencing was by immunoSEQ multiplex PCR. Of 200,000 to 300,000 clones listed, 65% to 90% are singletons. Sequenced: peripheral blood. The receptors were gathered from a man aged 35 to 55 who had recovered from COVID-19.

The rearrangement joins TRBV13 to TRBJ1-2; 10 nucleotides align to TRBD1. This CDR3 comprises 13 residues. With 11 bases clipped from V and 7 bases from J, the junction kept 10 bases outside the gene matches. From germline, CDR1 is PRHDT and CDR2 FYEKMQ (reference sequence). CDR3 DNA sequence: TGTGCCGGCGGAAGACAGGGGGCGATTGGCTACACCTTC. Encoded protein: CAGGRQGAIGYTF.

CDR3 coding DNA: TGTGCCAGCGAGACTACAGGGTCGGATACGCAGTATTTT. Encoded protein: CASETTGSDTQYF. The chain links TRBV11-3 to TRBJ2-3, with D tentatively TRBD1 (6 bases). The V end was cut by 8 bases, the J end by 6 bases, with 15 bases between. This CDR3 spans 13 amino acids. CDR1 and CDR2 from the germline V gene are SGHNT and YENEEA.

The rearrangement uses TRBV15 and TRBJ1-1, with D perhaps TRBD1 (6 bases). Trimming removed 5 bases from V and 5 bases from J, with 12 bases in between. Per germline, CDR1 LNHNV and CDR2 YYDKDF (reference sequence). The CDR3 spans 13 residues. CDR3 region: CATSPDRWTEAFF. The CDR3 DNA follows: TGTGCCACCAGCCCAGACAGGTGGACTGAAGCTTTCTTT.

The rearrangement joins TRBV7-9 to TRBJ1-3; no reliable D call. V was shortened by 8 bases and J by 0 bases, with 17 bases between the two germline ends. CDR3 length: 16 amino acids. Germline CDR1 SEHNR, CDR2 FQNEAQ (reference sequence). The CDR3 is CASSRFLRDSGNTIYF. In DNA form, the CDR3 reads TGTGCCAGCTCCCGATTTTTAAGAGACTCTGGAAACACCATATATTTT.

The chain couples TRBV9 to TRBJ2-1; D is uncertain. Per the germline V gene, CDR1 is SGDLS and CDR2 is YYNGEE. V lost 5 bases to trimming and J lost 0 bases, with 9 bases between them. The CDR3 sequence is 14 residues long. CDR3 sequence reads: CASRQVSSYNEQFF. The CDR3 region has the DNA TGTGCCAGCAGGCAGGTGAGCTCCTACAATGAGCAGTTCTTC.

The chain recombines TRBV4-3 with TRBJ2-3, with 12 nucleotides matching TRBD2. This CDR3 comprises 17 residues. Germline V gene data show CDR1 as LGHNA and CDR2 as YSLEER. Trimming at V came to 0 bases and at J to 5 bases, leaving 6 bases not matched to a gene. CDR3 region: CASSQDASGRAGDTQYF. CDR3 DNA sequence: TGCGCCAGCAGCCAAGATGCTAGCGGGAGGGCCGGAGATACGCAGTATTTT.

The J gene is TRBJ2-3, the V gene TRBV4-1, with 11 bases lining up with TRBD2. V dropped 1 base and J dropped 1; count of bases not matched to a gene: 7. The CDR3 length is 18 residues. Germline V gene sequence: CDR1 MGHRA, CDR2 YSYEKL. This CDR3 reads CASSQGDLAGGGTDTQYF. CDR3 bases: TGCGCCAGCAGCCAAGGGGACCTAGCGGGAGGCGGCACAGATACGCAGTATTTT.

The chain has TRBV11-2 and TRBJ2-1, with TRBD2 matching over 11 bases. J lost 4 bases, V lost 4 bases, and 6 bases had no gene match. Germline CDR1 and CDR2: SGHAT and FQNNGV. CDR3 length: 16 residues. DNA for the CDR3: TGTGCCAGCAGCTCTCCCCTAGCGGGGGGTTACAATGAGCAGTTCTTC. Protein: CASSSPLAGGYNEQFF.

The rearrangement links TRBV4-3 to TRBJ2-5; 7 positions agree with TRBD2. The CDR3 spans 15 residues. CDR1 and CDR2 from the germline V gene are LGHNA and YSLEER. V lost 3 bases and J lost 4; bases outside the gene matches: 8. The CDR3 nucleotides are TGCGCCAGCAGCCAGGACCGGGACTATGGAGAGACCCAGTACTTC. It yields the protein CASSQDRDYGETQYF.

The rearrangement joins TRBV18 to TRBJ1-5; 7 bases fit TRBD1. Germline assignment: CDR1 KGHSH and CDR2 LQKENI. The CDR3 length is 16 residues. V shed 0 bases, J shed 3 bases, and the junction held 5 bases outside the gene matches. CDR3 loop: CASSPPGGAPNQPQHF. CDR3 sequence (DNA): TGTGCCAGCTCACCACCAGGGGGCGCCCCCAATCAGCCCCAGCATTTT.

The rearrangement uses TRBV18 and TRBJ1-2; 11 bases are a match to TRBD1. This CDR3 has 14 residues. Per the germline V gene, CDR1 is KGHSH and CDR2 is LQKENI. J gave up 6 bases and V 3 bases, and 3 bases lay outside the gene matches. DNA for the CDR3: TGTGCCAGCTCACCGGACAGGGGGCGGGATGGCTACACCTTC. It codes for CASSPDRGRDGYTF.

This sequence joins TRBV9 and TRBJ2-2; weak D call: TRBD2 (6 bases). This CDR3 contains 14 residues. In germline, CDR1 is SGDLS, CDR2 YYNGEE. The ends were cut back, 3 bases at V and 6 bases at J, with 12 bases in the middle. This CDR3 is CASSGRAGPGELFF. As DNA, the CDR3 is TGTGCCAGCAGCGGTAGGGCGGGACCCGGGGAGCTGTTTTTT.

The chain couples TRBV9 to TRBJ2-5; D unresolved. V dropped 0 bases and J dropped 7 bases, with 10 bases sitting between them. There are 13 residues in the CDR3. Per the germline V gene, CDR1 is SGDLS and CDR2 is YYNGEE. For the CDR3, the DNA is TGTGCCAGCAGCGTAGCCGGTTCCGGGACCCAGTACTTC. This encodes CASSVAGSGTQYF.

The chain couples TRBV10-3 to TRBJ2-1; no definite D call. V gave up 4 bases and J gave up 5 bases, with 18 bases separating them. The CDR3 has 16 residues. Germline V lookup: CDR1 ENHRY, CDR2 SYGVKD. This chain's CDR3 is CAISGIGSHLDNEQFF. CDR3 sequence (DNA): TGTGCCATCAGTGGTATTGGCAGTCATCTTGACAATGAGCAGTTCTTC.

This rearrangement joins TRBV5-4 to TRBJ2-3; 8 bases are a match to TRBD2. From germline, CDR1 is SGHNT and CDR2 YYREEE (reference sequence). The CDR3 length is 16 residues. The V segment lost 1 base and the J segment 11 bases; nucleotides outside the gene matches: 15. DNA for the CDR3: TGTGCCAGCAGCTTGACCGCGGGGGGACCCACGGTTGAGCAGTATTTT. It yields the protein CASSLTAGGPTVEQYF. Together with reference TRBV5-4 and TRBJ2-3, the CDR3 gives the full variable domain: ETGVTQSPTHLIKTRGQQVTLRCSSQSGHNTVSWYQQALGQGPQFIFQYYREEENGRGNFPPRFSGLQFPNYSSELNVNALELDDSALYLCASSLTAGGPTVEQYFGPGTRLTVL.

In its sample, this clone was seen once. This chain connects TRBV11-3 to TRBJ1-4, with D unclear. V lost 1 base and J lost 0, with 15 bases in between. This CDR3 is built from 18 residues. Per germline, CDR1 SGHNT and CDR2 YENEEA. CDR3: CASSLGVRGDTTNEKLFF. The CDR3 DNA sequence: TGTGCCAGCAGCTTAGGGGTTCGAGGAGATACAACTAATGAAAAACTGTTTTTT.

The chain employs TRBV11-3 and TRBJ1-1; D not resolved. The CDR3 has 14 amino acids. Between the trimmed V and J ends, which lost 6 bases and 0 bases, there was a span of 11 bases. The germline V gene has CDR1 SGHNT and CDR2 YENEEA. The CDR3 nucleotides are TGTGCCAGCAGACCCCCCGGGGTGAACACTGAAGCTTTCTTT. This codes for CASRPPGVNTEAFF.

CDR3 nucleotide sequence: TGTGCCAGCAGCCCTCGGACAGGGGAGTATGGCTACACCTTC. Protein: CASSPRTGEYGYTF. V and J are TRBV7-2 and TRBJ1-2; 9 bases map to TRBD1. There are 14 residues in the CDR3. J gave up 5 bases and V 5 bases, and 6 bases lay outside the gene matches. Germline V gene sequence: CDR1 SGHTA, CDR2 FQGNSA.

The chain couples TRBV7-2 to TRBJ2-7, with a tentative D call TRBD2 (5 bases). The germline V gene encodes CDR1 SGHTA and CDR2 FQGNSA. The CDR3 extends over 15 amino acids. Trimming cost V 5 bases and J 6 bases, with 20 bases left between them. The CDR3 DNA is TGTGCCAGCAGCCCCGTGTTCCTAGCCAAAGGCGAGCAGTACTTC. Residues: CASSPVFLAKGEQYF.

The V gene is TRBV6-5, the J gene TRBJ2-3; maybe TRBD1 (6 bases). This CDR3 is built from 13 residues. Germline CDR1 reads MNHEY; CDR2 reads SVGAGI. Trimming took 8 bases from V and 5 from J, leaving 14 bases between them. The CDR3 DNA follows: TGTGCCAGCTCCGGACAGCTACGAGATACGCAGTATTTT. The encoded protein is CASSGQLRDTQYF.

The J gene is TRBJ1-1, the V gene TRBV7-6; D gene uncertain. The V end lost 2 bases, the J end lost 0 bases, and 10 bases lay between the germline ends. Germline-derived CDR1 and CDR2 are SGHVS and FNYEAQ. CDR3 length equals 15 residues. CDR3 coding DNA: TGTGCCAGCAGCTTAACTCAATCCATGAACACTGAAGCTTTCTTT. This translates into CASSLTQSMNTEAFF.

The CDR3 sequence: CASSSRRAWKDEQFF. The CDR3, as DNA: TGTGCCAGCAGCTCAAGGAGGGCCTGGAAAGATGAGCAGTTCTTC. The chain joins TRBV21-1 to TRBJ2-1; the DNA was not compared with TRBD2, the D call given in the table. TRBV21-1 is marked as a pseudogene. This CDR3 has 15 amino acids.

This clone was detected only a few times. This rearrangement joins TRBV5-6 to TRBJ1-4, with a tentative D call TRBD1 (6 bases). Germline CDR1 is SGHDT and CDR2 is YYEEEE. Trimming cost V 4 bases and J 8 bases, with 21 bases left between them. This CDR3 is built from 16 residues. CDR3 residues: CASSPLLNRVGEKLFF. Here the CDR3 DNA reads TGTGCCAGCAGCCCCCTTTTGAACAGGGTGGGAGAAAAACTGTTTTTT.

The chain's CDR3 is CASSVGLASNEQFF. Written as DNA, the CDR3 is TGTGCCAGCAGCGTAGGGCTAGCGAGCAATGAGCAGTTCTTC. This sequence joins TRBV9 and TRBJ2-1; D might be TRBD2 (6 bases). V was pared by 0 bases and J by 6 bases, with 10 bases between. Germline-derived CDR1 and CDR2 are SGDLS and YYNGEE. CDR3 size: 14 residues.

As regards this clone: This same CDR3 is encoded by further DNA sequences in the sample. This chain uses TRBV6-5 with TRBJ1-5, with D unclear. The CDR3 loop spans 13 amino acids. V lost 2 bases and J 7 bases, leaving 9 bases between the germline ends. Germline V gene data show CDR1 as MNHEY and CDR2 as SVGAGI. The CDR3 region is CASSYGREQPQHF. Here the CDR3 DNA reads TGTGCCAGCAGTTACGGGAGGGAACAGCCCCAGCATTTT.

This clone was seen more than once but under ten times. V and J are TRBV7-9 and TRBJ1-3, with D perhaps TRBD1 (5 bases). Germline V lookup: CDR1 SEHNR, CDR2 FQNEAQ (reference sequence). The germline V and J ends were trimmed by 2 bases and 0 bases, with 8 bases remaining between them. The CDR3 consists of 15 residues. The CDR3, as DNA: TGTGCCAGCAGCTTAAGGGGTCTCTCTGGAAACACCATATATTTT. Protein product: CASSLRGLSGNTIYF.

This chain connects TRBV12-3 or TRBV12-4 to TRBJ1-2, with a tentative D call TRBD1 (6 bases). V was shortened by 6 bases and J by 12 bases, with 20 bases between the two germline ends. This CDR3 is 13 amino acids long. CDR3 bases: TGTGCCAGCAGCCCGGGCCGTCAAACAGGGAACACCTTC. Its translation: CASSPGRQTGNTF.

The chain combines TRBV5-6 with TRBJ2-7; 8 bases map to TRBD1. CDR1 and CDR2 (germline): SGHDT, YYEEEE. The V segment lost 1 base and the J segment 3 bases; nucleotides outside the gene matches: 6. This CDR3 region has 15 residues. The CDR3 loop is CASSLYGQGYYEQYF. CDR3 bases: TGTGCCAGCAGCTTGTATGGACAGGGTTACTACGAGCAGTACTTC.